The 26 T cell receptor beta chains reported below all come from one sample, sequenced in a study of T-cell reconstitution after alpha-beta-depleted transplantation in children. Unique molecular identifiers were built into the TCRbeta library. A single record per CDR3 protein comes from TCRdb applying MiXCR to the PCR reads. Altogether around 580,000 distinct CDR3 sequences are present, more than 20% being singletons, with the ten largest covering around 36%. Sequences were derived from PBMCs, sampled before TCRalphabeta/CD19-depleted stem cell transplant. The origin of the receptors is a boy younger than two with Wiskott-Aldrich syndrome, due to receive a stem cell transplant.

This chain connects TRBV12-5 to TRBJ1-1; no reliable D call. Germline V gene sequence: CDR1 LGHNT, CDR2 FRNRAP. Trimming took off 1 base at V and 6 bases at J, with 12 bases between the two ends. The CDR3 is made up of 14 amino acids. The CDR3 loop is CASGLGGRSSEAFF. The CDR3, as DNA: TGTGCTAGTGGTTTGGGAGGGCGAAGCTCTGAAGCTTTCTTT.

V is TRBV12-3 or TRBV12-4 and J is TRBJ2-1; D is ambiguous. V lost 4 bases and J 10 bases, leaving 8 bases between the germline ends. The CDR3 loop spans 11 amino acids. CDR3 nucleotide sequence: TGTGCCAGCAGTTCGATGCGGGAGCAGTTCTTC. It encodes CASSSMREQFF.

The V call is TRBV10-3, the J call TRBJ2-1; 9 bases match TRBD2. Germline CDR1 ENHRY, CDR2 SYGVKD. After removal of 4 bases from V and 6 bases from J, the junction contained 7 bases not matched to a gene. There are 15 residues in the CDR3. CDR3 coding DNA: TGTGCCATCAGTGCTGGGCTAGCGGGGATCAATGAGCAGTTCTTC. This gives the protein CAISAGLAGINEQFF.

The chain combines TRBV2 with TRBJ2-7; D remains ambiguous. CDR3 length equals 12 residues. Germline V gives CDR1 SNHLY, CDR2 FYNNEI. V was trimmed by 5 bases and J by 6 bases, leaving 11 bases between them. The DNA for the CDR3 is TGTGCCAGCAGTTCCTACTTCGGCGAGCAGTACTTC. It encodes CASSSYFGEQYF.

The chain carries TRBV20-1 and TRBJ1-1; 8 nucleotides agree with TRBD1. This CDR3 has 15 residues. Trimming took 3 bases from V and 3 from J; bases not matched to a gene: 9. The germline V gene encodes CDR1 DFQATT and CDR2 SNEGSKA (reference sequence). The CDR3 reads CSARRTGLAYTEAFF. DNA for the CDR3: TGCAGTGCTAGGAGGACAGGGCTTGCTTACACTGAAGCTTTCTTT.

The count of this clonotype is one. The CDR3 nucleotides read TGTGCCAGCAGCCCAAAGGGGTTGCGGGAGGTGGGCGGGGAGCTGTTTTTT. Its translation is CASSPKGLREVGGELFF. J is TRBJ2-2 and V is TRBV9; 8 bases agree with TRBD2. V lost 4 bases to trimming and J lost 7 bases; unmatched junction nucleotides: 15. This CDR3 comprises 17 residues. The V gene's germline CDR1 is SGDLS and CDR2 YYNGEE.

This clonotype was observed a few times. The V gene is TRBV29-1, the J gene TRBJ1-3; D perhaps matches TRBD1 (6 bases). Germline loops: CDR1 SQVTM, CDR2 ANQGSEA. The CDR3 length is 16 residues. Trimming took off 0 bases at V and 2 bases at J, with 14 bases between the two ends. CDR3 sequence: CSVEDPQGNTGNTIYF. The CDR3 region has the DNA TGCAGCGTTGAAGATCCTCAGGGGAACACTGGAAACACCATATATTTT.

This clonotype turned up a few times. The chain joins TRBV9 to TRBJ2-7; 16 bases are shared with TRBD2. V lost 4 bases to trimming and J lost 3 bases; unmatched junction nucleotides: 10. Germline CDR1 reads SGDLS; CDR2 reads YYNGEE. CDR3 length: 18 residues. CDR3 in DNA: TGTGCCAGCAGCTTGGGGACTAGCGGGAGGGCCTTTGGCTACGAGCAGTACTTC. Translated: CASSLGTSGRAFGYEQYF.

V usage is TRBV20-1 and J usage is TRBJ2-1; the D is unclear. The length of the CDR3 is 12 residues. V lost 3 bases and J 5 bases, leaving 8 bases between the germline ends. Germline CDR1 and CDR2: DFQATT and SNEGSKA (reference sequence). CDR3 sequence reads: CSASRWDNEQFF. CDR3 in DNA: TGCAGTGCTAGTAGATGGGACAATGAGCAGTTCTTC.

V usage is TRBV10-2 and J usage is TRBJ2-7; TRBD1 agrees at 11 bases. The V gene end was trimmed by 6 bases and the J gene end by 1 base; junction bases not matched to a gene: 5. Per germline, CDR1 WSHSY and CDR2 SAAADI. The CDR3 length is 15 residues. The CDR3 DNA follows: TGCGCCAGCAGGGCAGGGACAGGGGGATCCTACGAGCAGTACTTC. Residues: CASRAGTGGSYEQYF.

This clonotype was observed a handful of times. This chain joins TRBV11-2 and TRBJ1-4, with a weak D call TRBD1 (5 bases). The germline CDR1 and CDR2 sequences are SGHAT and FQNNGV. Trimming shortened V by 2 bases and J by 5 bases, and 15 bases separated the two germline ends. The CDR3 totals 16 residues. In DNA form, the CDR3 reads TGTGCCAGCAGCTTATATGGGGGTCAGGCAAATGAAAAACTGTTTTTT. As protein: CASSLYGGQANEKLFF.

The gene calls are TRBV28 and TRBJ2-4; D is perhaps TRBD2 (7 bases). Trimming stripped 2 bases from V and 1 base from J, with 12 bases between. Germline V gene lookup returns CDR1 MDHEN and CDR2 SYDVKM. The CDR3 has 16 amino acids. The CDR3 DNA follows: TGTGCCAGCAGTTTACGGGGGGCGGGGGCCAAAAACATTCAGTACTTC. It encodes CASSLRGAGAKNIQYF.

This chain connects TRBV3-1 to TRBJ1-2; D remains unclear. V shed 0 bases and J shed 8 bases, with 10 bases lying between them. The CDR3 is 13 residues long. Looked up from germline, CDR1 is LGHDT and CDR2 is YNNKEL (reference sequence). The CDR3 is CASSQEAGVGYTF. CDR3 DNA: TGTGCCAGCAGCCAAGAGGCAGGAGTCGGCTACACCTTC.

This clonotype was recorded only once. This chain links TRBV10-3 with TRBJ2-7, with TRBD2 matching over 10 bases. V shed 2 bases, J shed 2 bases, and the junction held 6 bases outside the gene matches. The CDR3 extends over 16 amino acids. Germline V gene lookup returns CDR1 ENHRY and CDR2 SYGVKD. The CDR3 DNA reads as TGTGCCATCAGTGAGAGTCTAGCGGGAGTGGCCTACGAGCAGTACTTC. This translates into CAISESLAGVAYEQYF.

The genes are TRBV7-9 and TRBJ1-6, with 8 bases aligning to TRBD1. The V gene's germline CDR1 is SEHNR and CDR2 FQNEAQ (reference sequence). V lost 3 bases to trimming and J lost 7 bases; unmatched junction nucleotides: 5. The CDR3 is 15 residues long. CDR3 in DNA: TGTGCCAGCAGCTTGGACAGGGTCTGGAATTCACCCCTCCACTTT. Translation: CASSLDRVWNSPLHF.

This clonotype was detected only a few times. The V gene is TRBV20-1, the J gene TRBJ2-3; D is perhaps TRBD1 (5 bases). V lost 2 bases, J lost 2 bases, and 17 bases lay in between. In germline, CDR1 is DFQATT, CDR2 SNEGSKA (reference sequence). The CDR3 runs 16 residues. This chain's CDR3 is CSARIDWRQLTDTQYF. DNA of the CDR3: TGCAGTGCTAGAATAGACTGGAGACAGCTCACAGATACGCAGTATTTT.

This chain's CDR3 is CASRTSGSHTGELFF. CDR3 sequence (DNA): TGTGCCAGCAGGACCAGCGGGAGTCACACCGGGGAGCTGTTTTTT. The V call is TRBV12-3 or TRBV12-4, the J call TRBJ2-2; 8 nucleotides agree with TRBD2. After removal of 6 bases from V and 3 bases from J, the junction contained 6 bases not matched to a gene. The CDR3 consists of 15 residues.

This clonotype has more than one count but fewer than ten. The chain recombines TRBV30 with TRBJ2-1; 8 bases are a match to TRBD2. In germline, CDR1 is GTSNPN, CDR2 SVGIG (reference sequence). CDR3 length: 16 amino acids. The junction had 10 bases not matched to a gene; V was cut back by 0 bases and J by 6 bases. CDR3 bases: TGTGCCTGGAGTGTGGCTAGCGGGCTTGTTAGCAATGAGCAGTTCTTC. Amino acid sequence: CAWSVASGLVSNEQFF.

This clonotype was detected a few times. This chain uses TRBV30 with TRBJ1-1; D is possibly TRBD1 (5 bases). CDR1 is GTSNPN, CDR2 SVGIG, per germline (reference sequence). The V end was cut by 2 bases, the J end by 8 bases, with 9 bases between. The CDR3 runs 11 residues. The CDR3 coding sequence is TGTGCCTGGAGTTCAGCAGGGGAAGCTTTCTTT. Translating gives CAWSSAGEAFF.

This clonotype was observed a few times. The chain combines TRBV7-2 with TRBJ2-1; D uncertain. From germline, CDR1 is SGHTA and CDR2 FQGNSA. The CDR3 is 13 amino acids. V lost 5 bases and J 6 bases, leaving 11 bases between the germline ends. CDR3 DNA sequence: TGTGCCAGCAGCCCTACCAGACGCAATGAGCAGTTCTTC. Translation gives CASSPTRRNEQFF.

The table lists this clonotype with many counts. A read error may produce the germline difference seen at one junction end. CDR3 amino acids: CASSLTQETQYF. CDR3 nucleotides: TGCGCCAGCAGCTTGACCCAAGAGACCCAGTACTTC. The chain employs TRBV12-3 or TRBV12-4 and TRBJ2-5, with D unresolved. The CDR3 contains 12 residues.

The chain is built from TRBV7-9 and TRBJ2-1; no clear D gene. Trimming took off 4 bases at V and 0 bases at J, with 13 bases between the two ends. The CDR3 is 16 residues long. CDR1 and CDR2 (germline): SEHNR, FQNEAQ (reference sequence). For the CDR3, the DNA is TGTGCCAGCAGCTCGACCCTGAGGAGCTCCTACAATGAGCAGTTCTTC. Protein: CASSSTLRSSYNEQFF.

This clonotype was observed a handful of times. The V call is TRBV4-2, the J call TRBJ1-6; D might be TRBD1 (6 bases). This CDR3 comprises 15 residues. The germline CDR1 and CDR2 sequences are LGHNA and YNFKEQ. V lost 0 bases and J 7 bases, leaving 10 bases between the germline ends. The CDR3 protein is CASSQDQQGNSPLHF. The CDR3 bases are TGTGCCAGCAGCCAAGATCAACAGGGAAATTCACCCCTCCACTTT.

The rearrangement links TRBV20-1 to TRBJ1-1; unclear D gene. The CDR3 has 10 residues. With 6 bases removed from V and 1 base from J, the gap between germline ends came to 3 bases. Germline-derived CDR1 and CDR2 are DFQATT and SNEGSKA (reference sequence). The CDR3 region is CSASNTEAFF. As DNA, the CDR3 is TGCAGTGCATCGAACACTGAAGCTTTCTTT.

The chain carries TRBV7-9 and TRBJ1-5; D is unclear. Trimming took off 6 bases at V and 7 bases at J, with 22 bases between the two ends. From germline, CDR1 is SEHNR and CDR2 FQNEAQ (reference sequence). The CDR3 is 16 amino acids. CDR3 amino acids: CASSPLSTLRWQPQHF. CDR3 DNA sequence: TGTGCCAGCAGTCCCCTTTCTACCCTACGTTGGCAGCCCCAGCATTTT.

V usage is TRBV7-9 and J usage is TRBJ1-5, with unresolved D. The CDR3 covers 15 residues. Trimming shortened V by 1 base and J by 2 bases, and 9 bases separated the two germline ends. Germline assignment: CDR1 SEHNR and CDR2 FQNEAQ (reference sequence). The CDR3 DNA reads TGTGCCAGCAGCTTAGGGGGTTTCCGCAATCAGCCCCAGCATTTT. This gives the protein CASSLGGFRNQPQHF.